The 24 T cell receptor beta chains listed next were all sequenced from one sample in a study of T cells in localized non-small cell lung cancer. Here immunoSEQ multiplex PCR was the method, and the copy in TCRdb shows in-frame clones only, minus some. The profile shows tens of thousands of clones, roughly 75% of them singletons. The source was PBMCs, collected before any cancer treatment. All receptors derive from a woman aged 40-69 years with stage II lung adenocarcinoma.

The chain links TRBV19 to TRBJ2-1, with D perhaps matching TRBD1 (6 bases). This CDR3 contains 15 residues. V lost 3 bases and J 3 bases, leaving 12 bases between the germline ends. From germline, CDR1 is LNHDA and CDR2 SQIVND (reference sequence). The CDR3 spells CASSIPGERYNEQFF. The DNA for the CDR3 is TGTGCCAGTAGTATTCCAGGGGAACGCTACAATGAGCAGTTCTTC.

This clone has only one observation. The genes are TRBV25-1 and TRBJ2-5; the match to TRBD2 covers 9 bases. The V gene's germline CDR1 is MGHDK and CDR2 SYGVNS. The CDR3 extends over 15 amino acids. After removal of 5 bases from V and 4 bases from J, the junction contained 8 bases not matched to a gene. DNA for the CDR3: TGTGCCAGCAGTAGCGGGGGGCGCTGGGGAGAGACCCAGTACTTC. Amino acid sequence: CASSSGGRWGETQYF.

The V call is TRBV19, the J call TRBJ1-6; no clear D gene. V was cut by 0 bases and J by 9 bases, with 12 bases left in between. This CDR3 comprises 15 residues. Germline CDR1 reads LNHDA; CDR2 reads SQIVND (reference sequence). In DNA, the CDR3 is TGTGCCAGTAGTATAGATCGTTGGGAGGCTTCACCCCTCCACTTT. It specifies CASSIDRWEASPLHF.

The genes are TRBV7-6 and TRBJ2-5; a weak D match, TRBD2 (5 bases). Germline V gene lookup returns CDR1 SGHVS and CDR2 FNYEAQ. This CDR3 region has 16 residues. The germline V and J ends were trimmed by 5 bases and 0 bases, with 16 bases remaining between them. The CDR3 bases are TGTGCCAGCAGCCCCCGGTTAGGAGGAGACCAAGAGACCCAGTACTTC. Its protein is CASSPRLGGDQETQYF.

The CDR3 nucleotides are TGTGCCAGCAGCCAGAATGTTGGGGGCCTCGGGACTAATGAAAAACTGTTTTTT. Amino acids: CASSQNVGGLGTNEKLFF. The chain employs TRBV4-2 and TRBJ1-4, with a tentative D call TRBD1 (6 bases). Trimming removed 3 bases from V and 2 bases from J, with 19 bases in between. This CDR3 comprises 18 residues. Germline V gene sequence: CDR1 LGHNA, CDR2 YNFKEQ.

As concerns this clone: The junction shows a germline mismatch at one end, possibly a read error. The V and J genes are TRBV27 and TRBJ2-7, with 9 nucleotides matching TRBD1. The germline V gene has CDR1 MNHEY and CDR2 SMNVEV (reference sequence). The CDR3 sequence is 14 residues long. CDR3 coding DNA: TGTGCCAGCAGGAAGGGACAGGGACAAAATAGACCCTCTTTC. The encoded protein is CASRKGQGQNRPSF.

The chain combines TRBV10-2 with TRBJ2-2, with 12 positions matching TRBD2. This CDR3 spans 15 amino acids. Germline CDR1 and CDR2: WSHSY and SAAADI. V was pared by 7 bases and J by 6 bases, with 6 bases of the junction left unmatched. The CDR3 loop is CASTVLAGGSGELFF. CDR3 bases: TGCGCCAGCACCGTACTAGCGGGGGGTTCCGGGGAGCTGTTTTTT.

The chain uses TRBV5-6 and TRBJ1-2; unclear D gene. The CDR3 runs to 16 residues. Germline CDR1 SGHDT, CDR2 YYEEEE. Trimming removed 0 bases at V and 11 bases at J, with 23 bases between. The chain's CDR3 is CASSLEAHLTESWYTF. The CDR3 DNA reads TGTGCCAGCAGCTTGGAAGCGCACCTCACGGAAAGCTGGTACACCTTC.

A single count supports this clone. The chain is built from TRBV10-2 and TRBJ2-7; tentative D call: TRBD1 (6 bases). The V end was cut by 8 bases, the J end by 2 bases, with 13 bases between. Germline loops: CDR1 WSHSY, CDR2 SAAADI. This CDR3 spans 13 amino acids. The CDR3: CASPGTRPYEQYF. As DNA, the CDR3 is TGCGCCAGCCCGGGGACAAGGCCCTACGAGCAGTACTTC.

The chain joins TRBV10-3 to TRBJ2-7, with D unresolved. Germline CDR1 is ENHRY and CDR2 is SYGVKD. CDR3 size: 13 residues. V shed 4 bases and J shed 0 bases, with 7 bases lying between them. Here the CDR3 reads CAISVGSSYEQYF. In DNA, the CDR3 is TGTGCCATCAGTGTGGGCAGCTCCTACGAGCAGTACTTC.

This clone has only one observation. V is TRBV15 and J is TRBJ1-5, with unresolved D. CDR1 LNHNV and CDR2 YYDKDF come from the germline V gene (reference sequence). This CDR3 region has 15 residues. Trimming shortened V by 5 bases and J by 7 bases, and 18 bases separated the two germline ends. The CDR3 DNA reads TGTGCCACCAGCGGCTGGGAAGAGGACGGGCAGCCCCAGCATTTT. This sequence encodes CATSGWEEDGQPQHF.

The genes are TRBV5-6 and TRBJ1-6; 8 nucleotides line up with TRBD1. Germline CDR1 SGHDT, CDR2 YYEEEE. V gave up 4 bases and J gave up 4 bases; unmatched junction bases: 4. The CDR3 contains 15 residues. The CDR3 DNA reads as TGTGCCAGCAGCCCCCGGGACAGGTATAATTCACCCCTCCACTTT. This translates into CASSPRDRYNSPLHF.

The CDR3 loop reads CASSPDSSSGNTIYF. The CDR3 DNA reads TGTGCCAGCTCACCTGATTCGAGTTCTGGAAACACCATATATTTT. The gene calls are TRBV18 and TRBJ1-3; D remains unclear. With 3 bases removed from V and 1 base from J, the gap between germline ends came to 10 bases. CDR3 size: 15 residues. The germline V gene encodes CDR1 KGHSH and CDR2 LQKENI.

The gene calls are TRBV5-5 and TRBJ1-3; 8 bases fit TRBD1. Germline V CDR1 and CDR2: SGHKS, YYEKEE (reference sequence). The CDR3 has 16 residues. V shed 7 bases and J 0 bases; nucleotides not matched to a gene: 9. CDR3: CASDSGDRHSGNTIYF. The CDR3, as DNA: TGTGCCAGCGATTCGGGGGACAGGCACTCTGGAAACACCATATATTTT.

This chain uses TRBV21-1 with TRBJ1-1. TRBV21-1 is a documented pseudogene. This CDR3 region has 14 residues. The CDR3 here is CASSQTEKNTEAFF. In DNA, the CDR3 is TGTGCCAGCAGCCAGACGGAGAAGAACACTGAAGCTTTCTTT.

The rearrangement links TRBV27 to TRBJ2-7; 8 positions agree with TRBD1. J lost 6 bases, V lost 6 bases, and 10 bases had no gene match. The germline V gene encodes CDR1 MNHEY and CDR2 SMNVEV (reference sequence). This CDR3 is built from 14 residues. As DNA, the CDR3 is TGTGCCAGCAGCTCAGGGGGCTCGGTAAGCGAGCAGTACTTC. Residues: CASSSGGSVSEQYF.

The chain employs TRBV6-1 and TRBJ1-1; no reliable D call. Trimming cost V 8 bases and J 4 bases, with 14 bases left between them. The CDR3 is 13 residues long. Germline-derived CDR1 and CDR2 are MNHNS and SASEGT. CDR3 sequence: CASDLGWGTEAFF. CDR3 in DNA: TGTGCCAGCGACTTAGGTTGGGGCACTGAAGCTTTCTTT.

This chain joins TRBV30 and TRBJ2-3; 8 bases match TRBD1. V dropped 4 bases and J dropped 0; count of bases not matched to a gene: 9. Per germline, CDR1 GTSNPN and CDR2 SVGIG (reference sequence). The CDR3 contains 16 residues. The CDR3 region has the DNA TGTGCCTGGAAACGCGCGGGACAGGTCAGCACAGATACGCAGTATTTT. As protein: CAWKRAGQVSTDTQYF.

This clone showed up just a few times. V and J are TRBV19 and TRBJ1-5, with a tentative D call TRBD1 (5 bases). The germline gives CDR1 LNHDA, CDR2 SQIVND (reference sequence). Trimming left V 2 bases short and J 6 bases short, with 11 bases between. The CDR3 covers 14 residues. Here the CDR3 DNA reads TGTGCCAGTAGTATACGGGACGGACTTCAGCCCCAGCATTTT. This codes for CASSIRDGLQPQHF.

This chain uses TRBV18 with TRBJ1-6; D remains unclear. This CDR3 spans 13 amino acids. V was clipped by 6 bases and J by 7 bases, with 10 bases between them. The germline V gene has CDR1 KGHSH and CDR2 LQKENI. The CDR3 protein is CASSDNWNSPLHF. The CDR3 coding sequence is TGTGCCAGCTCCGATAACTGGAATTCACCCCTCCACTTT. The full variable domain, in which reference TRBV18 and TRBJ1-6 provide the parts outside the CDR3, is NAGVMQNPRHLVRRRGQEARLRCSPMKGHSHVYWYRQLPEEGLKFMVYLQKENIIDESGMPKERFSAEFPKEGPSILRIQQVVRGDSAAYFCASSDNWNSPLHFGNGTRLTVT.

The chain carries TRBV4-3 and TRBJ2-1; TRBD2 agrees at 7 bases. In germline, CDR1 is LGHNA, CDR2 YSLEER. CDR3 length: 16 residues. The trim removed 1 base at V and 1 base at J, leaving 4 bases unmatched. The CDR3: CASSQVGGGSYNEQFF. CDR3 bases: TGCGCCAGCAGCCAAGTGGGGGGGGGTTCCTACAATGAGCAGTTCTTC.

The V gene is TRBV21-1, the J gene TRBJ2-4; the table gives TRBD1 as D, unverified against the DNA. TRBV21-1 corresponds to a pseudogene. The CDR3 runs 20 residues. CDR3 amino acids: CASSKRGGQGVERAKNIQYF. The CDR3 region has the DNA TGTGCCAGCAGCAAACGAGGAGGACAGGGCGTGGAAAGGGCCAAAAACATTCAGTACTTC.

The chain couples TRBV6-1 to TRBJ2-5, with TRBD1 identical over 8 bases. This CDR3 region has 16 residues. Germline V gives CDR1 MNHNS, CDR2 SASEGT. After removal of 3 bases from V and 3 bases from J, the junction contained 9 bases not matched to a gene. The CDR3 DNA follows: TGTGCCAGCAGTGACCCAGGGGGCAGGTCAAAAGAGACCCAGTACTTC. The encoded protein is CASSDPGGRSKETQYF.

As DNA, the CDR3 is TGTGCCAGCAGTTATGGTCATGGAAACACCATATATTTT. Translation gives CASSYGHGNTIYF. This chain connects TRBV6-6 to TRBJ1-3; the D is unclear. Germline V lookup: CDR1 MNHNY, CDR2 SVGAGI (reference sequence). This CDR3 spans 13 amino acids. Trimming pared 3 bases from V and 3 bases from J, leaving 6 bases between.